This T cell receptor beta chain stems from a study of T cells expressing NK-cell markers. UMIs accompanied the 5'RACE template switching by which TCR beta cDNA was made. For each CDR3 protein, TCRdb gives one entry from its re-call of the 5' RACE reads, without DNA. This table lists over 200,000 distinct CDR3 sequences. The germline gives CDR1 MNHNS, CDR2 SASEGT. The CDR3 is made up of 13 amino acids. The chain has TRBV6-1 and TRBJ1-5; the D call of TRBD1 rests on TCRdb alone, since no DNA is present to check it. The sequenced sample was blood T cells: a sorted CD56 or NKG2C T cell subset, CD4+ or CD8+ T cells, or bulk PBMC T cells (not recorded which). The receptor comes from a young man in good health. This CDR3 is CASSGGAIQPQHF.